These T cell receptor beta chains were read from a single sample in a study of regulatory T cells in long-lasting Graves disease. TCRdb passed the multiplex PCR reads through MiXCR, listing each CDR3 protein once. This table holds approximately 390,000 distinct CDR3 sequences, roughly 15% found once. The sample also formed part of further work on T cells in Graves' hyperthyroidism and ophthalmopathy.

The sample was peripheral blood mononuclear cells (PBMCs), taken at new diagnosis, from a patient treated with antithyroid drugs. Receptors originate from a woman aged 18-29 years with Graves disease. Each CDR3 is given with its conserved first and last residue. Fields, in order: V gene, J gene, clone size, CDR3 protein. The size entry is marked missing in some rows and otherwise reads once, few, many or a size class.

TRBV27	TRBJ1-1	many	CASSLRWRSTEAFF
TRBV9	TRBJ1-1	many	CASSVTLGHTEAFF
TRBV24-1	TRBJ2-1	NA	CATTPGEYNEQFF
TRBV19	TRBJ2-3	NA	CASSGLAGGSWSTDTQYF
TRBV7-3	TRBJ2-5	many	CASSPTGAGETQYF
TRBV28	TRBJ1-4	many	CASSSPQESTNEKLFF
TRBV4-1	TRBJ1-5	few	CASSQNGPYSNQPQHF
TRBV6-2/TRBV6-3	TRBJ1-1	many	CASNGWVGTEAFF
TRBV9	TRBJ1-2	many	CASSVGQEDVYGYTF
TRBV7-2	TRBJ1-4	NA	CASSARTGRLFF
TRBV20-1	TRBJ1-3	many	CSARVRTGLGGNTIYF
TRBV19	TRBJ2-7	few	CASGGQGSLLEQYF
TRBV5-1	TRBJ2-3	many	CASSVGGSTDTQYF
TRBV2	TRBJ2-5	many	CASQLLARQETQYF
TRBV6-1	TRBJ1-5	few	CASRTERGQGQPQHF
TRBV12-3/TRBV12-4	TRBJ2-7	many	CASSISAGNSYEQYF
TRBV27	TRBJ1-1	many	CASSSRGNTEAFF
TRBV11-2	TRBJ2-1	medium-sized	CASSSSGSSYNEQFF